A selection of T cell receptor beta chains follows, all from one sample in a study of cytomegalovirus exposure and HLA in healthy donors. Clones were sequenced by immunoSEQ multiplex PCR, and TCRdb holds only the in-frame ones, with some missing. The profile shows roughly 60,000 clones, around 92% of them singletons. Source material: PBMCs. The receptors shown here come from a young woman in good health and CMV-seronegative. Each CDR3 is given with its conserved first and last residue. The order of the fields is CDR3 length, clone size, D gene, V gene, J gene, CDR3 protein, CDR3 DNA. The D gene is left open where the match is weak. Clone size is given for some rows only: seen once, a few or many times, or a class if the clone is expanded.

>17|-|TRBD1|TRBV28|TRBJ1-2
CASSLTGQADLGYGYTF
TGTGCCAGCAGTTTAACGGGACAGGCGGACTTAGGCTATGGCTACACCTTC
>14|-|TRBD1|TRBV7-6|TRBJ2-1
CASSLADRVDEQFF
TGTGCCAGCAGCTTAGCCGACAGGGTCGATGAGCAGTTCTTC
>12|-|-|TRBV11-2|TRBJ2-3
CASSLLLDTQYF
TGTGCCAGCAGCTTACTGTTAGATACGCAGTATTTT
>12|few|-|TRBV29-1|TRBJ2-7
CSVVVSTYEQYF
TGCAGCGTTGTTGTCTCTACCTACGAGCAGTACTTC
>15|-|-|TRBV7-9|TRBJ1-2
CASSLGQDINYGYTF
TGTGCCAGCAGCTTAGGGCAGGACATTAACTATGGCTACACCTTC
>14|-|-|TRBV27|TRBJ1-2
CASSLMGGDYGYTF
TGTGCCAGCAGTTTAATGGGGGGTGACTATGGCTACACCTTC
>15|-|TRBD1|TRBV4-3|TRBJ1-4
CASSPGTATNEKLFF
TGCGCCAGCAGCCCAGGGACAGCAACTAATGAAAAACTGTTTTTT
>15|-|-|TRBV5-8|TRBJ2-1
CASSFAGWGHNEQFF
TGTGCCAGCAGTTTCGCCGGTTGGGGGCACAATGAGCAGTTCTTC
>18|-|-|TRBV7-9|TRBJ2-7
CASSLAAGGTGYRGEQYF
TGTGCCAGCAGCTTAGCTGCTGGTGGGACTGGGTATCGGGGCGAGCAGTACTTC
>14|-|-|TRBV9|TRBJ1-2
CASSGPGGNYGYTF
TGTGCCAGCAGCGGGCCCGGGGGGAACTATGGCTACACCTTC
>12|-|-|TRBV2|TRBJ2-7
CASSSRVREQYF
TGTGCCAGCAGTTCCAGGGTTCGGGAGCAGTACTTC
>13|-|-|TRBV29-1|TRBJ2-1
CSVEGASIDEQFF
TGCAGCGTTGAGGGGGCTAGCATCGATGAGCAGTTCTTC
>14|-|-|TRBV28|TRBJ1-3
CASRSQGSGNTIYF
TGTGCCAGCAGATCCCAGGGTTCTGGAAACACCATATATTTT
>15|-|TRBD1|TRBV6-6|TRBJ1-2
CASTQTLTGNYGYTF
TGTGCCAGCACACAGACCCTGACAGGGAACTATGGCTACACCTTC
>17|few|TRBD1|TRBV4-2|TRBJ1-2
CASSPDGPGQGGYGYTF
TGTGCCAGCAGCCCCGATGGACCGGGACAGGGCGGCTATGGCTACACCTTC
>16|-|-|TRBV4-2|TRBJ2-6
CASSQEGDSGANVLTF
TGTGCCAGCAGCCAAGAAGGGGACTCTGGGGCCAACGTCCTGACTTTC
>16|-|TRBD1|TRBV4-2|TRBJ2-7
CASSQDFGTGSYEQYF
TGTGCCAGCAGCCAAGATTTCGGGACAGGATCCTACGAGCAGTACTTC
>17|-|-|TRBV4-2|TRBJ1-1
CASSQVEHRGRGTEAFF
TGTGCCAGCAGCCAAGTAGAGCACCGGGGGCGGGGGACTGAAGCTTTCTTT
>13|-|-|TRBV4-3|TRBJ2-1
CASSQVGGDEQFF
TGCGCCAGCAGCCAGGTAGGCGGGGATGAGCAGTTCTTC
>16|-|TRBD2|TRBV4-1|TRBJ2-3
CASSHWTSGDTDTQYF
TGCGCCAGCAGCCATTGGACTAGCGGGGACACAGATACGCAGTATTTT
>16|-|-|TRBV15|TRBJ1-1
CATSRDLTGVGTEAFF
TGTGCCACCAGCAGAGATCTGACGGGGGTAGGAACTGAAGCTTTCTTT
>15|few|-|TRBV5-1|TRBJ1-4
CASSRSQGGNEKLFF
TGCGCCAGCAGCCGAAGTCAGGGAGGGAATGAAAAACTGTTTTTT
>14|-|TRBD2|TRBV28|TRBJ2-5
CASSLGGRGETQYF
TGTGCCAGCAGTTTAGGCGGGAGAGGAGAGACCCAGTACTTC
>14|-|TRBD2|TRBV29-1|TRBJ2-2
CSVASGTSGGELFF
TGCAGCGTTGCTAGCGGGACTTCTGGCGGGGAGCTGTTTTTT
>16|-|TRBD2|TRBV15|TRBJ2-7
CATSRGSSGGQREQYF
TGTGCCACCAGCAGAGGTTCTAGCGGGGGGCAAAGGGAGCAGTACTTC
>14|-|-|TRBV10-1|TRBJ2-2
CARTRGRHTGELFF
TGCGCCAGGACACGGGGGAGGCACACCGGGGAGCTGTTTTTT
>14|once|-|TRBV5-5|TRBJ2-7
CASSIEQATYEQYF
TGTGCCAGCAGTATCGAGCAGGCCACCTACGAGCAGTACTTC
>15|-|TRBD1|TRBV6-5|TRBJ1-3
CASRRQGDYGNTIYF
TGTGCCAGCAGAAGACAGGGGGATTATGGAAACACCATATATTTT
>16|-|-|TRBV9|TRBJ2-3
CASSVGADRSTDTQYF
TGTGCCAGCAGCGTAGGGGCTGATCGAAGCACAGATACGCAGTATTTT
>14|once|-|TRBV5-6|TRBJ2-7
CASSLALSIYEQYF
TGTGCCAGCAGCTTGGCCCTATCAATCTACGAGCAGTACTTC
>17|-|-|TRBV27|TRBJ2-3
CASSLPPAGRMTDTQYF
TGTGCCAGCAGTTTACCCCCGGCAGGGCGGATGACAGATACGCAGTATTTT
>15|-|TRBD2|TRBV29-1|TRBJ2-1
CSGLLAGDAYNEQFF
TGCAGTGGGCTATTAGCGGGAGATGCCTACAATGAGCAGTTCTTC
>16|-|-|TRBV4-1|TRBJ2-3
CASSQYGGIATDTQYF
TGCGCCAGCAGCCAGTATGGGGGGATCGCCACAGATACGCAGTATTTT
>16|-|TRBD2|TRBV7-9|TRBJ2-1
CASSPRLTSEGHEQFF
TGTGCCAGCAGCCCCCGATTGACTAGCGAGGGTCATGAGCAGTTCTTC
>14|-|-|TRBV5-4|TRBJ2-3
CASSFWQGTDTQYF
TGTGCCAGCAGCTTTTGGCAGGGTACCGATACGCAGTATTTT
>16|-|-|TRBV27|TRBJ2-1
CASGPTRANSYNEQFF
TGTGCCAGCGGACCAACTAGAGCGAACTCCTACAATGAGCAGTTCTTC
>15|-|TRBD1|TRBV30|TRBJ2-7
CAWSGWGTGLYEQYF
TGTGCCTGGAGTGGGTGGGGGACAGGGCTCTACGAGCAGTACTTC
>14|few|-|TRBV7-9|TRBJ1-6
CASSLDVKSSPLHF
TGTGCCAGCAGCTTAGACGTTAAGAGTTCACCCCTCCACTTT
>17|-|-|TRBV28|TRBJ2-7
CASNQRVSVGTGIREYF
-
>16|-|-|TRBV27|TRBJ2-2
CASSLWGGADTGELFF
TGTGCCAGCAGTTTATGGGGGGGCGCTGACACCGGGGAGCTGTTTTTT
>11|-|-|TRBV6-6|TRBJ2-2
CASTGSGELFF
TGTGCCAGTACAGGGAGCGGGGAGCTGTTTTTT
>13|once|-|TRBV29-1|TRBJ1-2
CSVEDPGRGGYTF
TGCAGCGTTGAAGACCCAGGGAGGGGTGGCTACACCTTC
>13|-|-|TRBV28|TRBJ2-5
CASSFRGKGTQYF
TGTGCCAGCAGTTTTAGGGGAAAGGGGACCCAGTACTTC
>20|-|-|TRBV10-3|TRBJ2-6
CAIRPSRQSPPLSGANVLTF
TGTGCCATCAGGCCCTCCCGACAGTCGCCCCCTCTCTCTGGGGCCAACGTCCTGACTTTC
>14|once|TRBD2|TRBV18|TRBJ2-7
CASSPAGNSYEQYF
TGTGCCAGCTCCCCAGCGGGGAACTCCTACGAGCAGTACTTC